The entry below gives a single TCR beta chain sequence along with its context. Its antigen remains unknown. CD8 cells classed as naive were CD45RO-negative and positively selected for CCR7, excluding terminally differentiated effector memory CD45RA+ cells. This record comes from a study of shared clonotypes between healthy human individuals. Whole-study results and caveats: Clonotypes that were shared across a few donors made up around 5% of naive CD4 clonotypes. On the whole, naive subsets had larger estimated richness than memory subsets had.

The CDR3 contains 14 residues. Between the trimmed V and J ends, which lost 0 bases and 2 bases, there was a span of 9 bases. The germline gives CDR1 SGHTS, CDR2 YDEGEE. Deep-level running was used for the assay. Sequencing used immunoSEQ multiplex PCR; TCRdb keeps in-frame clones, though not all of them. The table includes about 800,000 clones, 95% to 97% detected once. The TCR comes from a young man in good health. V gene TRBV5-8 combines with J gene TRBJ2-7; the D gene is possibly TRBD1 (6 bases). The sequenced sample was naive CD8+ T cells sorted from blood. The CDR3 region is CASSLVGGTYEQYF. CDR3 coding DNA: TGTGCCAGCAGCTTGGTAGGGGGTACCTACGAGCAGTACTTC.